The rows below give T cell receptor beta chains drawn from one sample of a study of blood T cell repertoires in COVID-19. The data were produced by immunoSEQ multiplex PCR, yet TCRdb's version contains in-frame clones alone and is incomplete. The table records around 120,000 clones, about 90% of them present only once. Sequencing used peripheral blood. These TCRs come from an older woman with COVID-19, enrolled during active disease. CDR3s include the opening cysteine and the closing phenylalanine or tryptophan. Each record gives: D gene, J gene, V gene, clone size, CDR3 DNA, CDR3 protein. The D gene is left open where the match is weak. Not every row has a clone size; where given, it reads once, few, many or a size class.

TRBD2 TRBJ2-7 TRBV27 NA TGTGCCAGCAGTTTATCTACTAGCGGCGGCTCCTACGAGCAGTACTTC CASSLSTSGGSYEQYF
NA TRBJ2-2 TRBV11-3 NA TGTGCCAGCAGCCAGGACTGGGGGGAGCTGTTTTTT CASSQDWGELFF
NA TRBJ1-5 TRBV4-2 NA TGTGCCAGCAGCCAAGAAGGGAGGAATCAGCCCCAGCATTTT CASSQEGRNQPQHF
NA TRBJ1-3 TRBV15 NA TGTGCCACCAGTTCGGGTCTCTCTGGAAACACCATATATTTT CATSSGLSGNTIYF
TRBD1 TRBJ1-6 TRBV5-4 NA TGTGCCAGCAGGGACGGACAGGGGACCCACTATAATTCACCCCTCCACTTT CASRDGQGTHYNSPLHF
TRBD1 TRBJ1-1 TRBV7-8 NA TGTGCCAGCAGCTTAGCGGGGGGTGCCGGGACAGCGAACACTGAAGCTTTCTTT CASSLAGGAGTANTEAFF
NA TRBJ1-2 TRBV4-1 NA TGCGCCAGCAGCCATTGGAGTAGCCTCCCCTATGGCTACACCTTC CASSHWSSLPYGYTF
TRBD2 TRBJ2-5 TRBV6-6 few TGTGCCAGCAGTTACAGCGGGGGGGGGCCAGAGACCCAGTACTTC CASSYSGGGPETQYF
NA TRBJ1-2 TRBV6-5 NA TGTGCCAGCAGTTCAAACTATGGCTACACCTTC CASSSNYGYTF
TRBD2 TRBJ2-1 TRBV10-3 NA TGTGCCATCAGTGAAAGCGGGGGGGCAAGGGAGCAGTTCTTC CAISESGGAREQFF
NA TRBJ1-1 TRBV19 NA TGTGCCAGTAGTCCTGGGCTAACTGAAGCTTTCTTT CASSPGLTEAFF
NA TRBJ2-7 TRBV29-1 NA TGCAGCGTTGTTAGCTTTGACGAGCAGTACTTC CSVVSFDEQYF
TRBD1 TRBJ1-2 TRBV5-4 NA TGTGCCAGCAGCTCGGGACAGAACGGGATCGGCTACACCTTC CASSSGQNGIGYTF
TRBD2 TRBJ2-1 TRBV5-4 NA TGTGCCAGCAGCTTGGGTAGCGGGGCCTACAATGAGCAGTTCTTC CASSLGSGAYNEQFF
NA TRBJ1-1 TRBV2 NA TGTGCCAGCGCGATCAACACTGAAGCTTTCTTT CASAINTEAFF
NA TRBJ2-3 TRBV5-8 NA TGTGCCAGCACCACAGGTTTCACAGATACGCAGTATTTT CASTTGFTDTQYF
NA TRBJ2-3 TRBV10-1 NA TGCGCCAGCAGGCGGATGCGACGTTGCGATACGCAGTATTTT CASRRMRRCDTQYF
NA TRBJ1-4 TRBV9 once TGTGCCAGCAGCGCCGACGGAGGGATTAATGAAAAACTGTTTTTT CASSADGGINEKLFF
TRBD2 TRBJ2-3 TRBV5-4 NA TGTGCCAGCAGCTTGGTAGGGGCTAGCGGAGGCACAGATACGCAGTATTTT CASSLVGASGGTDTQYF
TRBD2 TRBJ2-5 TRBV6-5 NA TGTGCCAGCAGTAACGGGGGGGCCAGGGAGACCCAGTACTTC CASSNGGARETQYF
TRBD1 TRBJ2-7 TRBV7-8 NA TGTGCCAGCAGCCCCCCGGGCAGGGGGTTTTACGAGCAGTACTTC CASSPPGRGFYEQYF
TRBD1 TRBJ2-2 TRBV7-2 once TGTGCCAGCAGCTTAAACAGGGGAAACACCGGGGAGCTGTTTTTT CASSLNRGNTGELFF
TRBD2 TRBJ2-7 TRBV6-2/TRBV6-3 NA TGTGCCAGCAGTTACGAGCGGGGGGAACTATACGAGCAGTACTTC CASSYERGELYEQYF
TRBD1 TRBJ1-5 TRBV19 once TGTGCCAGTAGTCCCCTGGGGACAGGGAGGAATCAGCCCCAGCATTTT CASSPLGTGRNQPQHF
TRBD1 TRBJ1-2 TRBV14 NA TGTGCCAGCAGCCTGGATCGGGACAGCTACTATGGCTACACCTTC CASSLDRDSYYGYTF
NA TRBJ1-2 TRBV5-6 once TGTGCCAGCAGCCATCAGGAAAACTATGGCTACACCTTC CASSHQENYGYTF
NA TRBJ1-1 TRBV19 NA TGTGCCAGTAGTACCTCAATCGGGTTAAACACTGAAGCTTTCTTT CASSTSIGLNTEAFF
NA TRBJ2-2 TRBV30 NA TGTGCCTGCCCCAGGATAGGGGTTGGCACCGGGGAGCTGTTTTTT CACPRIGVGTGELFF
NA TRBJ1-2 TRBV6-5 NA TGTGCCAGCAGTTACTCTTTGGCCAACTATGGCTACACCTTC CASSYSLANYGYTF
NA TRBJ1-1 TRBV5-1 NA TGCGCCAGCAGCTTGCCAGCGGAGGGAGGGACTGAAGCTTTCTTT CASSLPAEGGTEAFF
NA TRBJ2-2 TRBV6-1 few TGTGCCAGCAGTGGGAGGGCACTCGCGAACACCGGGGAGCTGTTTTTT CASSGRALANTGELFF
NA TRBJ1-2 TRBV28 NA TGTGCCAGCAGTTTAAAAACAGTTAACTATGGCTACACCTTC CASSLKTVNYGYTF
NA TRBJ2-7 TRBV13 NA TGTGCCAGCAGCTTAGGGCCGGTGGAGGGCTACGAGCAGTACTTC CASSLGPVEGYEQYF
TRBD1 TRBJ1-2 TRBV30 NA TGTGCCTGGGACAGGGGTGGCTACACCTTC CAWDRGGYTF
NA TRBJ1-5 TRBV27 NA TGTGCCAGCAGTTTACAGGGGTATCAGCCCCAGCATTTT CASSLQGYQPQHF
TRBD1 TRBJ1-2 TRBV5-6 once TGTGCCAGCAGCCCCGGGACAGGGAACTATGGCTACACCTTC CASSPGTGNYGYTF
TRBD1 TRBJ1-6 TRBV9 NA TGTGCCAGCAGCGTAACCGGACAGGTGGATTCACCCCTCCACTTT CASSVTGQVDSPLHF
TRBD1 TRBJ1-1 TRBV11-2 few TGTGCCAGCACCCCTCAGCGGGGACAGGAGATAGTAGGGGCTTTCTTT CASTPQRGQEIVGAFF
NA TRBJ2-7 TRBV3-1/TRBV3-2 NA TGTGCCAGCAGCCAGAGTACCTACGAGCAGTACTTC CASSQSTYEQYF
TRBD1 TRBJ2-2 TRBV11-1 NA TGTGCCAGCAGCTTAGCGGGACAGGGAACGACCGGGGAGCTGTTTTTT CASSLAGQGTTGELFF
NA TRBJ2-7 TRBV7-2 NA TGTGCCAGCAGCTTGGACTTCCCTTACGAGCAGTACTTC CASSLDFPYEQYF
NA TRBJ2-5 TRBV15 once TGTGCCACCAGCCCTCCGGAGAGGCCAGAGACCCAGTACTTC CATSPPERPETQYF
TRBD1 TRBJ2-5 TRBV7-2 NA TGTGCCAGCAGCTTACCGACAGGGGGGAGAGAGACCCAGTACTTC CASSLPTGGRETQYF
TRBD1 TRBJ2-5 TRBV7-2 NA TGTGCCAGCAGCCGCCACCCCGGGACAGGGGGCCTTGAGACCCAGTACTTC CASSRHPGTGGLETQYF
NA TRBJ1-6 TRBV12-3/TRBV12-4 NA TGTGCCAGCACTTCTCATCCGGATTCACCCCTCCACTTT CASTSHPDSPLHF
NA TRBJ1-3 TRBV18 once TGTGCCAGCTCACCACCGACAGGTCCTAACACCATATATTTT CASSPPTGPNTIYF
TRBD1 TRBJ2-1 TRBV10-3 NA TGTGCCATCAGGGGGACAGATCGAAGCTCCTACAATGAGCAGTTCTTC CAIRGTDRSSYNEQFF
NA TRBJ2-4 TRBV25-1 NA TGTGCCAGCCGGAGACTCTCGAGGCCCTTAAAAAACATTCAGTACTTC CASRRLSRPLKNIQYF
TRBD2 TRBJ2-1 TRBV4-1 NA TGCGCCAGCAGCCAAGAGAGACTAGCAAAGAATGAGCAGTTCTTC CASSQERLAKNEQFF
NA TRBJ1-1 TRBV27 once TGTGCCAGCAGCAAACTAGCTACCTTACGGAACGCGGGGACTGAAGCTTTCTTT CASSKLATLRNAGTEAFF
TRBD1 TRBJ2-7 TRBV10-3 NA TGTGCCATCTCCCTCCGGGGACAGCAGTACGAGCAGTACTTC CAISLRGQQYEQYF
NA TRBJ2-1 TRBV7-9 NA TGTGCCAGCAGTCTCATGGGAGTAAATGAGCAGTTCTTC CASSLMGVNEQFF
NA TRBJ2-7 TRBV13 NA TGTGCCAGCAGCTTAGGCGAGATCTCCTACGAGCAGTACTTC CASSLGEISYEQYF
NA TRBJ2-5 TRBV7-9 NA TGTGCCAGCAGCCGGGAAGAGGTGACCCAGTACTTC CASSREEVTQYF
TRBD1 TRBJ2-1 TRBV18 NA TGTGCCACCTCACGGGACAGGGCGTACAATGAGCAGTTCTTC CATSRDRAYNEQFF